This paragraph reports one T cell receptor (beta chain). This specimen comes from a study of CD8 T cells in Susac syndrome. The junction had 4 bases not matched to a gene; V was cut back by 0 bases and J by 6 bases. The CDR3 contains 15 residues. Germline CDR1 and CDR2: SQVTM and ANQGSEA. With random hexamers, reverse transcription was performed on 0.5 to 1 ug of RNA. Via MiXCR, TCRdb re-called the immunoSEQ multiplex PCR reads, giving one row per CDR3 protein. Of 150,000 to 200,000 distinct CDR3 sequences listed, 90% to 95% are singletons. The sample taken for sequencing was CD4+ T cells from PBMCs. V usage is TRBV29-1 and J usage is TRBJ1-5; 11 nucleotides align to TRBD1. The source is a human donor with multiple sclerosis. This CDR3 reads CSVEEGQGGGQPQHF. The CDR3 bases are TGCAGCGTTGAAGAGGGACAGGGGGGAGGTCAGCCCCAGCATTTT.